This TCR beta chain came from a study of shared clonotypes between healthy human individuals. Overall study context: The donor pool was made up of a couple of women and a few men aged 18 to 49.

CDR1 is SGHNT, CDR2 YYREEE, per germline (reference sequence). This CDR3 is built from 14 residues. Trimming cost V 0 bases and J 8 bases, with 14 bases left between them. The assay was run at deep level. Data came from immunoSEQ multiplex PCR; TCRdb stores just in-frame clones and leaves some out. The table has some 2 million clones, roughly 94% seen once. The clonotype originates from a man aged 18 to 29 in good health. This chain connects TRBV5-4 to TRBJ1-2; D is ambiguous. The specimen was naive CD4+ T cells sorted from blood. This sample's subset: CD45RA+ positively selected. The DNA for the CDR3 is TGTGCCAGCAGCTTGGGGACGGGGAGTAAGGGCTACACCTTC. Translation: CASSLGTGSKGYTF. Drawing the rest from reference TRBV5-4 and TRBJ1-2, the complete variable domain is ETGVTQSPTHLIKTRGQQVTLRCSSQSGHNTVSWYQQALGQGPQFIFQYYREEENGRGNFPPRFSGLQFPNYSSELNVNALELDDSALYLCASSLGTGSKGYTFGSGTRLTVV.